The clone carrying this T cell receptor beta chain was seen just once. The CDR3 runs 16 residues. Per germline, CDR1 SGDLS and CDR2 YYNGEE. Trimming at V came to 4 bases and at J to 4 bases, leaving 10 bases not matched to a gene. This sample is part of a study of T cells after somatic rescue of genetic block. Sequencing used immunoSEQ multiplex PCR; TCRdb keeps in-frame clones, though not all of them. The sample shows 70,000 or so clones, around 92% of them seen only once. The sequenced sample consisted of peripheral blood mononuclear cells (PBMCs). The TCR was taken from a man aged 40-49 years. The genes are TRBV9 and TRBJ2-3; 9 bases agree with TRBD2. The CDR3 protein is CASSLYSGRSPDTQYF. In nucleotides, the CDR3 is TGTGCCAGCAGCTTATATAGCGGGAGAAGCCCAGATACGCAGTATTTT.